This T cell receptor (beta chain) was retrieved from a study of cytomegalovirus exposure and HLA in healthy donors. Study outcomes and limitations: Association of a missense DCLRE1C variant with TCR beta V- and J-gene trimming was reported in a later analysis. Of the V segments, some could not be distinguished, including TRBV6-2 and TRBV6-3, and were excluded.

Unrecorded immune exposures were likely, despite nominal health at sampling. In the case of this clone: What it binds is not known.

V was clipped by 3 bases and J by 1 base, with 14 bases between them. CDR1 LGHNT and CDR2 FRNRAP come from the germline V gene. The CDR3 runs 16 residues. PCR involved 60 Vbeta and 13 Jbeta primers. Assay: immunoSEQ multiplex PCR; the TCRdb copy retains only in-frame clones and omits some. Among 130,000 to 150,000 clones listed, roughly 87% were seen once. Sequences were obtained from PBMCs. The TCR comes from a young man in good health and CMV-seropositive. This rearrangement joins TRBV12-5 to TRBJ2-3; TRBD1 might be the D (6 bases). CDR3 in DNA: TGTGCTAGTGGTTTTCTTAGCTGGACAGGCACAGATACGCAGTATTTT. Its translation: CASGFLSWTGTDTQYF.